This entry describes one TCR beta chain. Its matching antigen is unknown. The data were taken from a study of PD-1 blockade in classical Hodgkin lymphoma. Background on the study: Patients were infused with nivolumab 3 mg/kg every 2 weeks. General study points: Significantly greater TCR diversity emerged by C4D1 in CD4+ cells but not CD8+ cells.

The time point: cycle 4 day 1 (C4D1), after more than five weeks of nivolumab. After autologous stem cell transplantation all patients relapsed, and prior brentuximab vedotin exposure differed between cohorts. V lost 4 bases and J 4 bases, leaving 14 bases between the germline ends. Germline V gene sequence: CDR1 SGDLS, CDR2 YYNGEE. The CDR3 contains 15 residues. Libraries were prepared by immunoSEQ multiplex PCR; TCRdb keeps only in-frame clonotypes and omits some of them. Of 90,000 or so clones in the sample, around 80% were seen once. The source material was peripheral blood mononuclear cells (PBMCs), sampled before the fourth cycle of nivolumab. This TCR came from a human donor with classical Hodgkin lymphoma. The chain links TRBV9 to TRBJ2-2; D assignment may be TRBD1 or TRBD2 (5 bases each). CDR3 DNA sequence: TGTGCCAGCAGCCCCCAGGTTGGGGGCACCGGGGAGCTGTTTTTT. This translates into CASSPQVGGTGELFF.